A selection of T cell receptor beta chains follows, all from one sample in a study of cytomegalovirus exposure and HLA in healthy donors. Produced via immunoSEQ multiplex PCR; TCRdb's table is partial and in-frame only. The repertoire has around 130,000 clones, about 80% of them found once; the top ten carry under 3%. The sample was PBMCs. These receptors all stem from a boy between 2 and 10 years old in good health and CMV-seronegative. CDR3s include the opening cysteine and the closing phenylalanine or tryptophan. D genes are given only for firm matches. A row's size may be missing; if present it is once, few, many or a size class.

.	.	TRBV6-1	TRBJ1-1	TGTGCCAGCAGCCGGGGGTATGAAGCTTTCTTT	CASSRGYEAFF
.	.	TRBV7-9	TRBJ2-1	TGTGCCAGCAGCTACAGGGATAGCTTTTGGAGCCATGAGCAGTTCTTC	CASSYRDSFWSHEQFF
.	.	TRBV2	TRBJ1-1	TGTGCCAGCAGTGAAAACTCCCCGCGCACTGAAGCTTTCTTT	CASSENSPRTEAFF
few	.	TRBV5-1	TRBJ2-7	TGCGCCAGCAGCTTGGGGCAGATCGACTCCTACGAGCAGTACTTC	CASSLGQIDSYEQYF
.	TRBD1	TRBV5-1	TRBJ1-3	TGCGCCAGCAGCGCCGGGACAGGGAATGGAAACACCATATATTTT	CASSAGTGNGNTIYF
.	.	TRBV5-1	TRBJ1-5	TGCGCCAGCAGCTTGATCGGGAGTCAGCCCCAGCATTTT	CASSLIGSQPQHF
.	TRBD1	TRBV4-3	TRBJ2-6	TGCGCCAGCAGCCCCCGGGACAGCAGCTCTGGGGCCAACGTCCTGACTTTC	CASSPRDSSSGANVLTF
once	TRBD1	TRBV7-6	TRBJ1-6	TGTGCCAGCAGCCCCGACCTGACAGGGGGCTCAGTCAATTCACCCCTCCACTTT	CASSPDLTGGSVNSPLHF
.	.	TRBV13	TRBJ1-2	TGTGCCAGCAGCTGGACAGACAGCTACACCTTC	CASSWTDSYTF
.	TRBD2	TRBV6-1	TRBJ2-3	TGTGCCAGCAGTGAAGCGGGAGCGGGAGTCGGCACAGATACGCAGTATTTT	CASSEAGAGVGTDTQYF
.	.	TRBV7-9	TRBJ1-5	TGTGCCAGCAGCTTGGGGGCAGAGCCCCAGCATTTT	CASSLGAEPQHF
.	TRBD1	TRBV28	TRBJ2-2	TGTGCCAGCAGTTTGGGCCCTTCGACAGGGCCTCCCAGTAACACCGGGGAGCTGTTTTTT	CASSLGPSTGPPSNTGELFF
.	.	TRBV7-6	TRBJ1-5	TGTGCCAGCAGCTTAGATGGACTGGCTCAGCCCCAGCATTTT	CASSLDGLAQPQHF
.	TRBD1	TRBV10-3	TRBJ1-5	TGTGCCATCGGACAGGGGTATCAGCCCCAGCATTTT	CAIGQGYQPQHF
.	TRBD1	TRBV27	TRBJ2-1	TGTGCCAGCAGTTTCCGGGACAGCTATGAGCAGTTCTTC	CASSFRDSYEQFF
.	TRBD1	TRBV5-4	TRBJ1-1	TGTGCCAGCAGCTTGGATGCACAGGGGGCGCTCACTGAAGCTTTCTTT	CASSLDAQGALTEAFF
.	TRBD1	TRBV9	TRBJ1-3	TGTGCCAGCAGCGTCCAGGGACAGGGGGCTATTGGAAACACCATATATTTT	CASSVQGQGAIGNTIYF
.	.	TRBV4-1	TRBJ1-5	TGCGCCAGCAGCCAAGAGCAGGGCAGCAATCAGCCCCAGCATTTT	CASSQEQGSNQPQHF
.	.	TRBV12-5	TRBJ1-5	TGTGCTAGTGGTTTGCCACAGCAAAACCCTTATAGCAATCAGCCCCAGCATTTT	CASGLPQQNPYSNQPQHF
once	.	TRBV30	TRBJ2-3	TGTGCCTGGAGTGGACGGACTTTTAGCACAGATACGCAGTATTTT	CAWSGRTFSTDTQYF
.	TRBD1	TRBV6-5	TRBJ1-1	TGTGCCAGCAGTTACACCGGGACAGGTGCTTTCTTT	CASSYTGTGAFF
.	TRBD1	TRBV10-3	TRBJ1-2	TGTGCCATCAGTGAGTCGGGGGACAGGGTTCATGGCTACACCTTC	CAISESGDRVHGYTF
once	.	TRBV4-1	TRBJ1-2	TGCGCCAGCAGCCAAGAGGGCAGGGCGAAAAACTATGGCTACACCTTC	CASSQEGRAKNYGYTF
.	TRBD1	TRBV19	TRBJ1-5	TGTGCCAGTAGTCAACATCCGGGACAGGACTTCGGTCAGCCCCAGCATTTT	CASSQHPGQDFGQPQHF
.	TRBD1	TRBV6-6	TRBJ1-2	TGTGCCATGTTGACAGGGACCTATGGCTACACCTTC	CAMLTGTYGYTF
.	.	TRBV7-9	TRBJ1-1	TGTGCCAGCAGCTTATATAAGAACACTGAAGCTTTCTTT	CASSLYKNTEAFF
.	.	TRBV11-2	TRBJ2-1	TGTGCCAGCAGCCCATCTGGCGGAGGCTACAATGAGCAGTTCTTC	CASSPSGGGYNEQFF
once	.	TRBV7-9	TRBJ1-1	TGTGCCAGCAGCTGGGGACTGTACACTGAAGCTTTCTTT	CASSWGLYTEAFF
.	.	TRBV9	TRBJ1-1	TGTGCCAGCAGCGTAGGAGGGAGCGGGACTGAAGCTTTCTTT	CASSVGGSGTEAFF
.	.	TRBV5-8	TRBJ2-3	TGTGCCAGCAGCTGGAGAGGGGATACGCAGTATTTT	CASSWRGDTQYF
.	TRBD2	TRBV13	TRBJ2-3	TGTGCCAGCAGCTTATTACGCGGGAGGTCCGATACGCAGTATTTT	CASSLLRGRSDTQYF
.	.	TRBV9	TRBJ1-1	TGTGCCAGCAGCGTAGGAGGGCTACCGAACACTGAAGCTTTCTTT	CASSVGGLPNTEAFF
.	.	TRBV5-1	TRBJ1-1	TGCGCCAGCACTCCCGGGGGGGGACCCGAAGCTTTCTTT	CASTPGGGPEAFF
.	.	TRBV13	TRBJ1-2	TGTGCCAGCAGCTTAAATGGGGGGTGGATGGATGGCTACACCTTC	CASSLNGGWMDGYTF
few	.	TRBV6-5	TRBJ2-5	TGTGCCAGCTCCAGGGGTGAAGAGACCCAGTACTTC	CASSRGEETQYF
few	.	TRBV4-1	TRBJ1-1	TGCGCCAGCAGCCAAGATCAAGGAGAAGAAGCTTTCTTT	CASSQDQGEEAFF
few	TRBD1	TRBV30	TRBJ2-7	TGTGCCTGGAGTCGGGGCAGGGGGCCATACGAGCAGTACTTC	CAWSRGRGPYEQYF
.	TRBD2	TRBV5-1	TRBJ2-5	TGCGCCAGCAGCTTGGAAGCGGGGGGCCAAGAGACCCAGTACTTC	CASSLEAGGQETQYF
.	.	TRBV11-3	TRBJ2-1	TGTGCCAGCAGCTTAGGGAGGGAGCAGTTCTTC	CASSLGREQFF
.	.	TRBV27	TRBJ1-2	TGTGCCAGCAGAGATCAGGGGTCAAACTATGGCTACACCTTC	CASRDQGSNYGYTF
once	.	TRBV5-4	TRBJ1-6	TGTGCCAGCAGCCCCGACAAGAGCTCCTATAATTCACCCCTCCACTTT	CASSPDKSSYNSPLHF
.	TRBD1	TRBV6-5	TRBJ1-3	TGTGCCAGCAAGCTACAGGGGATCTCTGGAAACACCATATATTTT	CASKLQGISGNTIYF
.	TRBD1	TRBV19	TRBJ2-3	TGTGCCAGTAGTATACAGGGGGCCTCGCTAGATACGCAGTATTTT	CASSIQGASLDTQYF
.	TRBD2	TRBV6-4	TRBJ2-3	TGTGCCAGCAGCACTAGCGGGGGGGCCACAGATACGCAGTATTTT	CASSTSGGATDTQYF
.	.	TRBV9	TRBJ2-2	TGTGCCAGCAGCTCTAGACGCGGGGTAGTTGGGACCGGGGAGCTGTTTTTT	CASSSRRGVVGTGELFF
.	TRBD1	TRBV5-1	TRBJ2-2	TGCGCCAGCAGCTTGGGCAGGACAGGGATCATCTTCCCCGGGGAGCTGTTTTTT	CASSLGRTGIIFPGELFF
.	TRBD2	TRBV6-4	TRBJ2-3	TGTGCCAGCAGTGACAGCGGGAGCCCAGATACGCAGTATTTT	CASSDSGSPDTQYF
.	.	TRBV7-2	TRBJ1-5	TGTGCCAGCAGCCCTGAGAGCAATCAGCCCCAGCATTTT	CASSPESNQPQHF
few	TRBD1	TRBV5-4	TRBJ1-2	TGTGCCAGCAGCTCGGGGACAGGGGGCTATGGCTACACCTTC	CASSSGTGGYGYTF
.	TRBD1	TRBV27	TRBJ2-5	TGTGCCAGCAGTAAAGGGACAGGCTTCCAAGAGACCCAGTACTTC	CASSKGTGFQETQYF
.	.	TRBV7-9	TRBJ2-5	TGTGCCAGCAGCTTACAGGACTACCAAGAGACCCAGTACTTC	CASSLQDYQETQYF
.	.	TRBV7-9	TRBJ1-4	TGTGCCAGCAGCTTATCCGGGAGGGGTAATGAAAAACTGTTTTTT	CASSLSGRGNEKLFF
.	.	TRBV11-3	TRBJ1-1	TGTGCCAGCAGCTTCCCACAGGGATATACTGAAGCTTTCTTT	CASSFPQGYTEAFF